A single sample is the source of the 8 T cell receptor beta chains below, sequenced in a study of T-cell reconstitution after alpha-beta-depleted transplantation in children. This sample's TCRbeta library carried unique molecular identifier barcodes. TCRdb reprocessed the PCR reads via MiXCR and lists one record per CDR3 protein. Found here are 500,000 to 600,000 distinct CDR3 sequences, about 30% of them singletons; the top ten hold approximately 2.3%. The sample was PBMCs from the stem cell graft donor, taken from the stem cell graft. All receptors derive from a human donor who donated a stem cell graft to a child with aplastic anemia.

This sequence joins TRBV6-5 and TRBJ2-1, with 11 bases identical to TRBD2. With V trimmed by 1 base and J by 5 bases, 4 bases remained unmatched. This CDR3 has 16 residues. From germline, CDR1 is MNHEY and CDR2 SVGAGI. CDR3 DNA: TGTGCCAGCAGTTACTGGGGGACTAGCGGCCACAATGAGCAGTTCTTC. The encoded protein is CASSYWGTSGHNEQFF.

The CDR3: CASRPRTGADTQYF. As DNA, the CDR3 is TGTGCCAGCAGACCCCGGACAGGGGCAGATACGCAGTATTTT. The V and J genes are TRBV12-3 or TRBV12-4 and TRBJ2-3, with TRBD1 matching 9 bases. The CDR3 runs to 14 residues. The ends lost 6 bases at V and 4 bases at J; junction bases unmatched: 5.

This clonotype occurred a few times. V gene TRBV29-1 combines with J gene TRBJ2-1, with 10 bases matching TRBD2. Trimming cost V 1 base and J 2 bases; bases outside gene matches: 2. The CDR3 spans 15 residues. CDR1 and CDR2 from the germline V gene are SQVTM and ANQGSEA. In nucleotides, the CDR3 is TGCAGCGTTGAAGGTAGCGGGAGGACCTACAATGAGCAGTTCTTC. This codes for CSVEGSGRTYNEQFF.

The chain has TRBV4-3 and TRBJ1-2; D gene unclear. CDR3 length: 15 residues. Germline V gene lookup returns CDR1 LGHNA and CDR2 YSLEER. V lost 3 bases and J 6 bases, leaving 17 bases between the germline ends. For the CDR3, the DNA is TGCGCCAGCAGCCATCGGGAGCCTAGAAGACATGGCTACACCTTC. It yields the protein CASSHREPRRHGYTF.

Written as DNA, the CDR3 is TGTGCCAGCAGCGCCAGGGTATTGGACACTGAAGCTTTCTTT. It encodes CASSARVLDTEAFF. This rearrangement joins TRBV9 to TRBJ1-1, with a weak D call TRBD1 (5 bases). Germline V gene lookup returns CDR1 SGDLS and CDR2 YYNGEE. The CDR3 totals 14 residues. V was pared by 3 bases and J by 3 bases, with 12 bases between. Full variable domain (outside the CDR3, taken from reference TRBV9 and TRBJ1-1): DSGVTQTPKHLITATGQRVTLRCSPRSGDLSVYWYQQSLDQGLQFLIQYYNGEERAKGNILERFSAQQFPDLHSELNLSSLELGDSALYFCASSARVLDTEAFFGQGTRLTVV.

The chain links TRBV12-3 or TRBV12-4 to TRBJ2-1, with TRBD1 matching 7 bases. V shed 5 bases and J 0 bases; nucleotides not matched to a gene: 7. This CDR3 contains 16 residues. The CDR3 loop reads CASSPWTGSSYNEQFF. The CDR3 DNA reads as TGTGCCAGCAGTCCCTGGACAGGAAGCTCCTACAATGAGCAGTTCTTC.

V and J are TRBV10-3 and TRBJ2-3; TRBD1 aligns across 9 bases. The CDR3 is 13 residues long. V shed 9 bases and J 4 bases; nucleotides not matched to a gene: 5. The V gene's germline CDR1 is ENHRY and CDR2 SYGVKD. The CDR3 nucleotides read TGTGCCATACGGGACAGGGAAGCAGATACGCAGTATTTT. It encodes CAIRDREADTQYF.

This clonotype was counted only a few times. V and J are TRBV12-3 or TRBV12-4 and TRBJ2-6; the D is unclear. With 1 base removed from V and 0 bases from J, the gap between germline ends came to 10 bases. The CDR3 consists of 17 residues. Here the CDR3 reads CASSLGRAISGANVLTF. DNA of the CDR3: TGTGCCAGCAGTTTAGGGCGAGCAATCTCTGGGGCCAACGTCCTGACTTTC.